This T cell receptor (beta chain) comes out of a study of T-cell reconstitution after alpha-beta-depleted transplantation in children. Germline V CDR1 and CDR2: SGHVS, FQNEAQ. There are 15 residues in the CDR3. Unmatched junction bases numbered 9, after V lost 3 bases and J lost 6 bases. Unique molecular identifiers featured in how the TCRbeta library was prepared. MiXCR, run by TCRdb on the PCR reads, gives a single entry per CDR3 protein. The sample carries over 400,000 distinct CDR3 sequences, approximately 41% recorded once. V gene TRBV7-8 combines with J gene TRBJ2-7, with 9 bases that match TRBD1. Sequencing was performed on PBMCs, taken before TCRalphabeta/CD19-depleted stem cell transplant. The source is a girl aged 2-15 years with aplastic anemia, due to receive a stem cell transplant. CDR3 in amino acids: CASSLIGQGIREQYF. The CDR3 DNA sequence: TGTGCCAGCAGCTTGATTGGACAGGGGATCCGCGAGCAGTACTTC.